The 13 T cell receptor beta chains in this list originate from one sample, sequenced in a study of siplizumab effects on memory and regulatory T cells. The data were produced by immunoSEQ multiplex PCR, yet TCRdb's version contains in-frame clones alone and is incomplete. The sample has around 100,000 clones; 91% are singletons. What was sequenced was CD4+ T cells sorted from blood. The receptors here all came from a human donor in good health. Some clones in this sample may be carry-over from other donors' samples.

The J gene is TRBJ2-7, the V gene TRBV10-1, with a possible D match to TRBD1 (5 bases). CDR3 size: 13 residues. V lost 9 bases and J 6 bases, leaving 18 bases between the germline ends. The germline gives CDR1 WNHNN, CDR2 SYGVQD (reference sequence). The CDR3 nucleotides read TGCGCCAGAAATGACAGCACAGCACGCGAGCAGTACTTC. Translating it yields CARNDSTAREQYF.

The V gene is TRBV6-1, the J gene TRBJ2-3; the match to TRBD2 covers 13 bases. The germline V gene encodes CDR1 MNHNS and CDR2 SASEGT. Trimming cost V 4 bases and J 7 bases; bases outside gene matches: 14. This CDR3 region has 18 residues. CDR3 DNA: TGTGCCAGCAGTGGGCCCCGACTAGCGGGAGGCCTCTTCTATACGCAGTATTTT. Translation gives CASSGPRLAGGLFYTQYF.

This clone was detected only once. The CDR3 sequence: CASSLKLGGTDEQYF. As DNA, the CDR3 is TGTGCCAGCAGCCTCAAGCTCGGGGGTACCGACGAGCAGTACTTC. V is TRBV5-4 and J is TRBJ2-7; D possibly corresponds to TRBD2 (6 bases). CDR1 is SGHNT and CDR2 is YYREEE in the germline V gene (reference sequence). Trimming stripped 4 bases from V and 5 bases from J, with 19 bases between. The CDR3 extends over 15 amino acids. The whole variable domain, remainder taken from reference TRBV5-4 and TRBJ2-7, is ETGVTQSPTHLIKTRGQQVTLRCSSQSGHNTVSWYQQALGQGPQFIFQYYREEENGRGNFPPRFSGLQFPNYSSELNVNALELDDSALYLCASSLKLGGTDEQYFGPGTRLTVT.

The rearrangement joins TRBV5-1 to TRBJ2-2; 8 bases are a match to TRBD1. CDR1 is SGHRS and CDR2 is YFSETQ in the germline V gene. With V trimmed by 3 bases and J by 3 bases, 4 bases remained unmatched. The length of the CDR3 is 15 residues. The CDR3: CASSWTDRDTGELFF. The CDR3 region has the DNA TGCGCCAGCAGCTGGACGGACAGGGACACCGGGGAGCTGTTTTTT.

This chain links TRBV5-5 with TRBJ2-1; 8 bases match TRBD1. This CDR3 region has 14 residues. V dropped 4 bases and J dropped 9; count of bases not matched to a gene: 9. CDR1 and CDR2 from the germline V gene are SGHKS and YYEKEE (reference sequence). CDR3 amino acids: CASSLLTGVGEQFF. CDR3 sequence (DNA): TGTGCCAGCAGCCTATTGACAGGGGTAGGTGAGCAGTTCTTC.

The rearrangement joins TRBV28 to TRBJ1-2; 7 bases match TRBD1. V dropped 5 bases and J dropped 8; count of bases not matched to a gene: 8. From germline, CDR1 is MDHEN and CDR2 SYDVKM. This CDR3 is 13 amino acids long. This CDR3 reads CASSKDRDQGYTF. DNA for the CDR3: TGTGCCAGCAGTAAAGACAGGGACCAAGGCTACACCTTC.

The chain is built from TRBV6-1 and TRBJ1-2, with D tentatively TRBD1 (6 bases). V gave up 1 base and J gave up 8 bases, with 11 bases separating them. This CDR3 has 13 residues. Germline lookup yields CDR1 MNHNS and CDR2 SASEGT. The CDR3 here is CASSEGGGHGYTF. CDR3 coding DNA: TGTGCCAGCAGTGAAGGAGGGGGTCACGGCTACACCTTC.

The rearrangement uses TRBV4-1 and TRBJ2-3, with 8 bases identical to TRBD1. Germline V CDR1 and CDR2: MGHRA, YSYEKL. V lost 1 base and J lost 1; bases outside the gene matches: 13. The CDR3 is made up of 19 amino acids. For the CDR3, the DNA is TGCGCCAGCAGCCAAGTCTTCGGGCAGGGGGCTTCTGGCACAGATACGCAGTATTTT. This codes for CASSQVFGQGASGTDTQYF.

J is TRBJ1-5 and V is TRBV29-1, with D perhaps matching TRBD1 (5 bases). The V end lost 8 bases, the J end lost 5 bases, and 19 bases lay between the germline ends. The CDR3 is made up of 14 amino acids. Germline CDR1 SQVTM, CDR2 ANQGSEA. CDR3 nucleotide sequence: TGCAGCCCACCTGGCACGGCCAGGGATCAGCCCCAGCATTTT. It encodes CSPPGTARDQPQHF.

The chain uses TRBV2 and TRBJ1-1; the D is unclear. Germline V gene lookup returns CDR1 SNHLY and CDR2 FYNNEI. The CDR3 runs to 12 residues. V was cut by 9 bases and J by 1 base, with 9 bases left in between. DNA of the CDR3: TGTGCCAGGGACTTCCCGAACACTGAAGCTTTCTTT. Its translation: CARDFPNTEAFF. The full variable domain, its missing parts supplied by reference TRBV2 and TRBJ1-1, is EPEVTQTPSHQVTQMGQEVILRCVPISNHLYFYWYRQILGQKVEFLVSFYNNEISEKSEIFDDQFSVERPDGSNFTLKIRSTKLEDSAMYFCARDFPNTEAFFGQGTRLTVV.

This clone appeared a few times. The chain recombines TRBV5-1 with TRBJ2-7; no firm D call. The V end was cut by 4 bases, the J end by 0 bases, with 14 bases between. CDR3 length equals 15 residues. Germline CDR1 and CDR2: SGHRS and YFSETQ. Written as DNA, the CDR3 is TGCGCCAGCAGCCCGCTAGACCCCAGCTCCTACGAGCAGTACTTC. Translating gives CASSPLDPSSYEQYF.

This clone was counted between two and nine times. The V call is TRBV11-2, the J call TRBJ1-2; TRBD1 aligns across 9 bases. The CDR3 sequence is 15 residues long. V was clipped by 5 bases and J by 6 bases; unmatched bases: 10. Germline-derived CDR1 and CDR2 are SGHAT and FQNNGV. CDR3 residues: CASSTYRGRNNGYTF. CDR3 bases: TGTGCCAGCAGCACCTACAGGGGGCGGAACAATGGCTACACCTTC. Full variable domain (outside the CDR3, taken from reference TRBV11-2 and TRBJ1-2): EAGVAQSPRYKIIEKRQSVAFWCNPISGHATLYWYQQILGQGPKLLIQFQNNGVVDDSQLPKDRFSAERLKGVDSTLKIQPAKLEDSAVYLCASSTYRGRNNGYTFGSGTRLTVV.

V is TRBV4-2 and J is TRBJ2-7; a weak D match, TRBD1 (6 bases). Germline values: CDR1 LGHNA, CDR2 YNFKEQ. There are 13 residues in the CDR3. With 4 bases removed from V and 6 bases from J, the gap between germline ends came to 13 bases. This CDR3 is CASSRAGETEQYF. The DNA of the CDR3 is TGTGCCAGCAGCCGCGCAGGGGAGACCGAGCAGTACTTC.